These T cell receptor beta chains were read from a single sample in a study of tumor-infiltrating lymphocytes in primary liver carcinoma. TCRdb independently ran MiXCR on the multiplex PCR reads; one entry per CDR3 protein. The table lists over 95,000 distinct CDR3 sequences, over 55% of them singletons. Sequenced input: liver tumor tissue from sampling region 5. The receptors come from a woman aged 55-70 years with primary liver carcinoma and hepatitis B virus infection. Both conserved end residues are part of each CDR3. D genes are given only for firm matches. Expanded clones are given a class, and other clones once, few, many or no size at all.

v_call,j_call,clone_size,d_call,cdr3_aa,cdr3_nt
TRBV29-1,TRBJ2-2,NA,NA,CSVGWGAREPFF,NA
TRBV4-1,TRBJ2-1,NA,NA,CASSPSLDYEQFF,TGCGCCAGCAGCCCATCCCTCGATTATGAGCAGTTCTTC
TRBV11-2,TRBJ1-2,once,NA,CASSLDINYVYTF,TGTGCCAGCAGCTTAGACATAAACTATGTCTACACCTTC
TRBV29-1,TRBJ2-7,NA,TRBD2,CSVGTWTSGSLHEQYF,TGCAGCGTTGGTACTTGGACTAGCGGGAGTCTCCACGAGCAGTATTTC
TRBV28,TRBJ1-4,once,TRBD1,CAGCPKPATGKLFF,TGTGCCGGCTGTCCCAAACCCGCGACAGGGAAACTGTTTTTT
TRBV11-3,TRBJ2-7,NA,NA,CAGSSGGPRNEQYF,TGTGCCGGCAGTAGTGGCGGTCCCCGCAACGAGCAGTACTTC
TRBV7-2,TRBJ2-7,NA,TRBD1,CASSSKGAPWAYEQYF,TGTGCCAGCAGCTCCAAGGGGGCCCCTTGGGCCTACGAGCAGTACTTC
TRBV6-1,TRBJ2-1,NA,NA,CASPPTGKRVLDQFF,TGTGCCAGTCCCCCGACGGGGAAGAGGGTCCTTGACCAGTTCTTC
TRBV6-5,TRBJ2-7,many,TRBD1,CASSYSGTGTGEQYF,TGTGCCAGCAGTTACTCAGGGACAGGGACGGGCGAGCAGTACTTC
TRBV5-4,TRBJ1-1,once,TRBD1,CATSLDRERTEAFF,TGTGCCACCAGCTTGGACAGGGAGAGAACTGAAGCTTTCTTT
TRBV19,TRBJ1-5,once,NA,CASSRRITDTQHF,TGTGCCAGTAGCCGCCGAATAACAGATACGCAGCATTTT
TRBV5-1,TRBJ1-4,many,TRBD1,CASSARQGRNEKLFF,TGCGCCAGCAGCGCGAGACAGGGGCGCAATGAAAAACTGTTTTTT
TRBV29-1,TRBJ2-1,NA,TRBD1,CSVKQGYVGEQFF,TGCAGCGTCAAACAGGGGTATGTGGGTGAGCAGTTCTTC
TRBV10-2,TRBJ2-1,once,NA,CANLFSRGRGEQFF,TGCGCCAACCTATTTTCGAGGGGGAGGGGTGAGCAGTTCTTT
TRBV5-1,TRBJ1-1,NA,NA,CANSRSGTGNTEAFF,TGCGCCAACAGTCGGTCCGGGACGGGGAACACTGAAGCTTTCTTT
TRBV6-1,TRBJ2-2,NA,NA,CASSDPGNKAGELFF,TGTGCTAGTAGTGACCCAGGGAACAAAGCCGGGGAGCTGTTTTTT
TRBV7-2,TRBJ2-1,NA,TRBD2,CASSARTSGSNKQFF,TGTGCCAGCAGCGCCAGGACTAGCGGGAGTAATAAGCAGTTCTTC
TRBV7-9,TRBJ2-1,NA,NA,CASSLVDGVRSYNEQFF,TGTGCAAGCAGCTTAGTGGACGGGGTACGCTCCTACAATGAGCAGTTCTTC
TRBV11-1,TRBJ2-6,NA,NA,CASSSQGSGVNVLTF,TGTGCCAGTAGCTCGCAGGGCTCTGGGGTCAACGTCCTGACTTTC
TRBV12-3/TRBV12-4,TRBJ2-1,NA,TRBD2,CASRDEREAPNGQFF,TGTGCCAGCAGAGACGAACGGGAGGCCCCCAATGGGCAATTCTTC
TRBV6-1,TRBJ2-1,NA,TRBD1,CANSDPSGGGYNEQFF,TGTGCCAACAGTGATCCATCAGGGGGCGGGTACAATGAGCAGTTTTTC
TRBV28,TRBJ2-2,NA,NA,CASSQRSDTGELLF,TGTGCCAGCAGCCAGAGGAGTGACACCGGGGAGCTGTTATTT
TRBV12-3/TRBV12-4,TRBJ1-5,many,NA,CASSLPGGRQPQHF,TGTGCCAGCAGTTTGCCGGGGGGTAGGCAGCCCCAGCATTTT
TRBV29-1,TRBJ2-3,NA,TRBD2,CSLDGTSVERRDTRYF,TGCAGTCTTGACGGGACTAGCGTAGAGAGGAGAGATACGCGGTATTTT
TRBV29-1,TRBJ2-7,NA,NA,CSVEDTSRQEVYEQYF,TGCAGCGTTGAAGATACCAGTCGGCAGGAGGTCTACGAGCAGTACTTC
TRBV29-1,TRBJ1-1,NA,TRBD1,CSVLTGGGTEAIF,TGCAGCGTGCTGACAGGGGGTGGCACTGAAGCTATCTTT
TRBV28,TRBJ2-5,NA,NA,CASTPQTTTTQYF,TGTGCCAGCACTCCCCAGACGACCACGACCCAGTACTTC
TRBV12-3/TRBV12-4,TRBJ2-1,NA,TRBD2,CVSSLAGNSGRADDEQFF,TGTGTCAGCAGTTTAGCGGGAAATAGTGGGAGGGCCGACGATGAGCAGTTCTTC
TRBV20-1,TRBJ2-7,NA,TRBD2,CSARKAGARVYEQYF,TGCAGTGCTAGAAAGGCGGGAGCTCGTGTTTACGAGCAGTACTTC
TRBV11-2,TRBJ2-7,once,TRBD2,CASSLGASGTKTYDQYF,TGTGCCAGTAGCTTAGGGGCTAGCGGGACTAAAACCTACGATCAGTACTTC
TRBV29-1,TRBJ2-1,many,NA,CSVLGGSSYNEQFF,TGCAGCGTTTTAGGAGGGAGCTCCTACAATGAGCAGTTCTTC
TRBV11-2,TRBJ1-2,medium-sized,NA,CASSLPRGHGYTF,TGTGCCAGCAGCTTGCCGCGGGGCCATGGCTACACCTTC
TRBV6-6,TRBJ2-5,NA,NA,CARSNPRTNGTGEAQYF,TGTGCCAGGAGCAACCCACGGACTAACGGGACGGGAGAGGCCCAGTACTTC
TRBV28,TRBJ1-5,few,NA,CASMEGDRRDSNQPQHF,TGTGCCAGCATGGAGGGGGATCGGAGGGATAGCAATCAGCCCCAGCATTTT
TRBV29-1,TRBJ1-2,NA,TRBD1,CSVTGTGNYGYTF,TGCAGCGTCACCGGGACAGGGAACTATGGCTACACCTTC
TRBV11-3,TRBJ1-4,NA,NA,CASSLGLVPTTNDKPFF,TGTGCCAGCAGCTTAGGGCTGGTCCCCACAACTAATGATAAACCGTTTTTT
TRBV2,TRBJ2-1,NA,NA,CASSSGTNYNEQFF,TGTGCCAGCAGCTCCGGGACGAACTACAATGAGCAGTTCTTC
TRBV11-2,TRBJ2-2,NA,NA,CAIGHGASGTGELFF,TGTGCCATCGGCCACGGGGCTAGTGGCACCGGGGAGCTGTTTTTT
TRBV11-2,TRBJ2-1,once,TRBD2,CDSSRRLAGGPGDEQFF,TGTGACAGCAGCAGGAGACTGGCGGGAGGGCCGGGAGATGAGCAGTTCTTC
TRBV11-2,TRBJ2-1,once,NA,CASSPQETQFF,TGTGCCAGCAGTCCGCAAGAGACCCAGTTCTTC
TRBV11-2,TRBJ1-4,NA,NA,CASSLQRTGQTNEGLFF,TGTGCCAGCAGCTTACAAAGAACAGGGCAAACTAATGAAGGACTGTTTTTT
TRBV11-3,TRBJ2-1,NA,NA,CTSSSRGARTMGNEQCF,TGTACCAGCAGCTCCCGGGGGGCGCGGACCATGGGCAATGAACAGTGCTTC